This is a list of T cell receptor beta chains from one sample in a study of cytomegalovirus exposure and HLA in healthy donors. Profiled with immunoSEQ multiplex PCR; TCRdb holds only in-frame clones, not every one. Here the sample spans around 210,000 clones, under 85% being singletons. The sequenced material came from PBMCs. Receptor source: a man between 45 and 60 years old in good health and CMV-seronegative. CDR3s include the opening cysteine and the closing phenylalanine or tryptophan. Fields, in order: J gene, clone size, V gene, CDR3 protein. Only part of the rows carry a size: once, few, many, or a class if the clone is expanded.

TRBJ2-7 - TRBV10-3 CAISESYGGYEQYF
TRBJ2-2 - TRBV30 CAWRPWVWRDTGELFF
TRBJ2-7 once TRBV4-1 CASSQEGLSSYEQYF
TRBJ2-7 - TRBV4-1 CASSHERGRDEQYF
TRBJ2-7 once TRBV27 CASSSEREFPYEQYF
TRBJ1-1 - TRBV20-1 CSAQGAAEAFF
TRBJ2-7 - TRBV28 CASTVPRTSGRRSEQYF
TRBJ1-1 - TRBV4-1 CASRLSGHGMNTEAFF
TRBJ1-2 - TRBV19 CASSIPGQGIYGYTF
TRBJ2-3 - TRBV7-6 CASSLATFPDTQYF
TRBJ2-5 - TRBV2 CASKQGQPGMETQYF
TRBJ2-1 - TRBV7-6 CASGFLAGGPNNEQFF
TRBJ2-2 once TRBV7-9 CASSYGDRGSLATGELFF
TRBJ2-1 - TRBV29-1 CSVEVWLAEYNEQFF
TRBJ2-5 - TRBV5-1 CASGQGGETQYF
TRBJ2-2 few TRBV5-1 CASNPVFGRRNGELFF
TRBJ1-4 - TRBV29-1 CSVVGQGSTNEKLFF
TRBJ2-7 - TRBV4-1 CASSQDRSSGSYEQYF
TRBJ2-1 many TRBV20-1 CSARADREQFF
TRBJ2-3 few TRBV9 CASSVDSGRSTDTQYF